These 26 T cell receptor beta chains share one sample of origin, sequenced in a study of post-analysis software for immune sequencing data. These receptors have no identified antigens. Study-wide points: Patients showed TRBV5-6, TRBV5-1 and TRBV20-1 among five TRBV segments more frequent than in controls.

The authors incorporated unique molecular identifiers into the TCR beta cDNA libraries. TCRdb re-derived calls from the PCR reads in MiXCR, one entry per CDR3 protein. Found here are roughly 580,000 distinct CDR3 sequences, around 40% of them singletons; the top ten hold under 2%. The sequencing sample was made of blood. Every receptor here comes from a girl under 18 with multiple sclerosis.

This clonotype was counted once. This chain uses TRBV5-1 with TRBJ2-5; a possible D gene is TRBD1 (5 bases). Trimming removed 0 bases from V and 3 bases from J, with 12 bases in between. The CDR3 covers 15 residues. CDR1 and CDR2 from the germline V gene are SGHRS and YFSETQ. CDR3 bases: TGCGCCAGCAGCTTGGCTTCGCGCAGGGAAGAGACCCAGTACTTC. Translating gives CASSLASRREETQYF.

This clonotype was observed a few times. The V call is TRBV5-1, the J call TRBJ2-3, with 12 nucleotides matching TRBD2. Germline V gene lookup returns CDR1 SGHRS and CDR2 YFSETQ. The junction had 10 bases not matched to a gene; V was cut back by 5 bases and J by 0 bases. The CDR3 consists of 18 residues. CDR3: CASSLTSGGYASTDTQYF. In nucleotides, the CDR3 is TGCGCCAGCAGTCTGACTAGCGGGGGCTACGCTAGCACAGATACGCAGTATTTT. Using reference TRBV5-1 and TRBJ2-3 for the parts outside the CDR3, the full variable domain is KAGVTQTPRYLIKTRGQQVTLSCSPISGHRSVSWYQQTPGQGLQFLFEYFSETQRNKGNFPGRFSGRQFSNSRSEMNVSTLELGDSALYLCASSLTSGGYASTDTQYFGPGTRLTVL.

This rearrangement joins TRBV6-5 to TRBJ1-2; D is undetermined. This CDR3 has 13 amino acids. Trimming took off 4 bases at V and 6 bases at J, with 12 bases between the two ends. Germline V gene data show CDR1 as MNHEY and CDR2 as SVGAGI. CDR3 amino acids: CASSFVSRDGYTF. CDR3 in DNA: TGTGCCAGCAGTTTTGTCTCTAGGGATGGCTACACCTTC.

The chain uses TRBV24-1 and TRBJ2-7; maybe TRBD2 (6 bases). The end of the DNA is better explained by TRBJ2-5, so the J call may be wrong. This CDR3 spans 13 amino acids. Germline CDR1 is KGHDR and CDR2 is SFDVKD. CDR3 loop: CATSEGGIETQYF. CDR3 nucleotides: TGTGCCACCAGTGAGGGGGGTATCGAGACCCAGTACTTC.

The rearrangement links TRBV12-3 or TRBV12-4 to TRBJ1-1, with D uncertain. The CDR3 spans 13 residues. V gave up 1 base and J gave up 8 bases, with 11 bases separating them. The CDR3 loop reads CASSLGTPQEAFF. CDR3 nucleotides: TGTGCCAGCAGTTTAGGAACACCCCAGGAAGCTTTCTTT.

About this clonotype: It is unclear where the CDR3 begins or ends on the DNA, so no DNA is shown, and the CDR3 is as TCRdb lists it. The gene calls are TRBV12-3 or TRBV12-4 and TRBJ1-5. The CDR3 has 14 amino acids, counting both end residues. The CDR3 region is CASSSSGRNQPQHF.

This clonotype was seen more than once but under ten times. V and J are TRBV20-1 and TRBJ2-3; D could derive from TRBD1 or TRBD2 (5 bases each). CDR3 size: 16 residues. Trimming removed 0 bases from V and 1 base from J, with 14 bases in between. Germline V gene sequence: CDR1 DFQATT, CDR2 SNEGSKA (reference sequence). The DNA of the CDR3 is TGCAGTGCTAGAGATGCTGTCGGGGCAGGCACAGATACGCAGTATTTT. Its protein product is CSARDAVGAGTDTQYF.

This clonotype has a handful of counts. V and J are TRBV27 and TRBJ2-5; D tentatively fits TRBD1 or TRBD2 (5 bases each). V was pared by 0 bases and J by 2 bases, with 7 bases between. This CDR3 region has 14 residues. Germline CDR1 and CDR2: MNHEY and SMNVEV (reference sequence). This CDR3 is CASSLSGTQETQYF. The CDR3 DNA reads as TGTGCCAGCAGTTTATCTGGGACGCAAGAGACCCAGTACTTC.

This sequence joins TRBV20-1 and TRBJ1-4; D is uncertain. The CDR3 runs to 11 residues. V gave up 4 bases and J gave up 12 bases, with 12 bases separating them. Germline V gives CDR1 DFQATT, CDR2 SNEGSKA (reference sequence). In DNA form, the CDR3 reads TGCAGTGCTATGAATGGGTTACAACTGTTTTTT. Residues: CSAMNGLQLFF.

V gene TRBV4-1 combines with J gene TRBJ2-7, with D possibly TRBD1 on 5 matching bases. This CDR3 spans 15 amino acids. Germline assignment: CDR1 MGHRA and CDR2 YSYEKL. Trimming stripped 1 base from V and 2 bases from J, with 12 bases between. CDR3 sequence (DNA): TGCGCCAGCAGCCAAGGACAGCTAACTCCCTACGAGCAGTACTTC. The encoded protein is CASSQGQLTPYEQYF.

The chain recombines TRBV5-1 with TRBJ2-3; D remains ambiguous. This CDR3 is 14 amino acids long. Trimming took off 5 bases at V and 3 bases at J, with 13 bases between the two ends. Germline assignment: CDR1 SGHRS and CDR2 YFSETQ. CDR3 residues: CASSLGPVTDTQYF. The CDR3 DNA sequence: TGCGCCAGCAGTCTCGGACCCGTGACAGATACGCAGTATTTT.

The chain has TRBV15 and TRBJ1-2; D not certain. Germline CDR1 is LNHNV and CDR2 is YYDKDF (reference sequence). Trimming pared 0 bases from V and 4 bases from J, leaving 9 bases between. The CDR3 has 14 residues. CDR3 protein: CATSREYGRYGYTF. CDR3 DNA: TGTGCCACCAGCAGAGAATACGGTCGCTATGGCTACACCTTC.

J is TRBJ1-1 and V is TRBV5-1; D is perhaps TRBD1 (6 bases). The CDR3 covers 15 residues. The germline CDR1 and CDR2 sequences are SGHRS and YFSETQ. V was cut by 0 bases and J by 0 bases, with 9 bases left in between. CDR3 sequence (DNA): TGCGCCAGCAGCTTGGCACAGGGCGTGAACACTGAAGCTTTCTTT. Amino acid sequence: CASSLAQGVNTEAFF. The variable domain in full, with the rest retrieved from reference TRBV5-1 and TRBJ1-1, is KAGVTQTPRYLIKTRGQQVTLSCSPISGHRSVSWYQQTPGQGLQFLFEYFSETQRNKGNFPGRFSGRQFSNSRSEMNVSTLELGDSALYLCASSLAQGVNTEAFFGQGTRLTVV.

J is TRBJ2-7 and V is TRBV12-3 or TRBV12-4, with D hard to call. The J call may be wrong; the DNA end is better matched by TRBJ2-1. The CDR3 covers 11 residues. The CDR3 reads CASSHSYEQFF. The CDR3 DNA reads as TGTGCCAGCAGCCATAGCTACGAGCAGTTCTTC.

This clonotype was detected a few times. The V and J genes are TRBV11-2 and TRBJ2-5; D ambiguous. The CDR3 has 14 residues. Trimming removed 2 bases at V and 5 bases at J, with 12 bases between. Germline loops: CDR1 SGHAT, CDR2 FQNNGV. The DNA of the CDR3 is TGTGCCAGCAGCTTACTCAGTCCGGGCGAGACCCAGTACTTC. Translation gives CASSLLSPGETQYF.

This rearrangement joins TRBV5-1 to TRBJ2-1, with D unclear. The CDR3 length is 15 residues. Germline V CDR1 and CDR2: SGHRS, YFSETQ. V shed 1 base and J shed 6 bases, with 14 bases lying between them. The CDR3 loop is CASSLIATPRNEQFF. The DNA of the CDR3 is TGCGCCAGCAGCTTGATAGCTACCCCACGCAATGAGCAGTTCTTC.

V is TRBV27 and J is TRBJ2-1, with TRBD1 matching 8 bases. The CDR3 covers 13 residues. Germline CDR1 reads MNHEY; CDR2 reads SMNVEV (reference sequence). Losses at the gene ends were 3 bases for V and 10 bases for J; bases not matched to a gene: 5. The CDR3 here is CASSLQGAHEQFF. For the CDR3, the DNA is TGTGCCAGCAGTTTGCAGGGGGCGCACGAGCAGTTCTTC.

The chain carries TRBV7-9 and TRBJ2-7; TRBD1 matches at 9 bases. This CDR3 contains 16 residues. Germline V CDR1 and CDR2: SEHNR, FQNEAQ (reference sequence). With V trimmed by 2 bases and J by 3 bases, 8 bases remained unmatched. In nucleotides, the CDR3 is TGTGCCAGCAGCTTACCTATGGACAGGGGCGGCTACGAGCAGTACTTC. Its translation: CASSLPMDRGGYEQYF.

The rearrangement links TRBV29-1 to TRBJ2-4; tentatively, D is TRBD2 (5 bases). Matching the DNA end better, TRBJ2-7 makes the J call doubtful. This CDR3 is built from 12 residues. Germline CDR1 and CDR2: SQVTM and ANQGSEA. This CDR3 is CSVELGSDEQYF. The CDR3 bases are TGCAGCGTCGAGCTCGGTAGCGACGAGCAGTACTTC.

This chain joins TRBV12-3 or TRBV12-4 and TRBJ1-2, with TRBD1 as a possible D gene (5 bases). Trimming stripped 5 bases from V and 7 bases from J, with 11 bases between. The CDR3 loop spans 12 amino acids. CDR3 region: CASSDPGSGYTF. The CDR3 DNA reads TGTGCCAGCAGTGATCCAGGGTCTGGCTACACCTTC.

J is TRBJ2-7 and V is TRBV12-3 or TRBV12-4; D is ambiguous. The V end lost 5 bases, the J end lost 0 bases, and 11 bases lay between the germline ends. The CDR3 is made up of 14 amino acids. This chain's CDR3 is CASSQTTGSYEQYF. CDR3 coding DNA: TGTGCCAGCAGTCAGACAACCGGCTCCTACGAGCAGTACTTC.

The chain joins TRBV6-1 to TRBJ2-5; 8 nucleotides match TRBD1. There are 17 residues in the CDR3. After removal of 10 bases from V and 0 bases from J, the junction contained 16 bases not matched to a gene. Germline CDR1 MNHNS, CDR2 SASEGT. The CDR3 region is CATQGASADEYQETQYF. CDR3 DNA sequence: TGTGCCACCCAGGGGGCCTCCGCGGATGAATACCAAGAGACCCAGTACTTC.

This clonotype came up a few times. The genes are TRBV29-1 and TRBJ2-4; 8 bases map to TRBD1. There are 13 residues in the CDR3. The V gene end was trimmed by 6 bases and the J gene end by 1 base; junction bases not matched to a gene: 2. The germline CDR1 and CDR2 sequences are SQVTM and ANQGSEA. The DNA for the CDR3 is TGCAGCGTGACAGGGGTTGCCAAAAACATTCAGTACTTC. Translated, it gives CSVTGVAKNIQYF. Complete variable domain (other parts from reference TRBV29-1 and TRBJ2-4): SAVISQKPSRDICQRGTSLTIQCQVDSQVTMMFWYRQQPGQSLTLIATANQGSEATYESGFVIDKFPISRPNLTFSTLTVSNMSPEDSSIYLCSVTGVAKNIQYFGAGTRLSVL.

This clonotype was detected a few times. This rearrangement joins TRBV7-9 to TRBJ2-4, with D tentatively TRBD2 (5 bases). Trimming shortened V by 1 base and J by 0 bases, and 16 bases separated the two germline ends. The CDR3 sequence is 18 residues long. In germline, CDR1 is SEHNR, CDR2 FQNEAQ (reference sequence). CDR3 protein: CASSLGSEARGAKNIQYF. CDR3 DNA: TGTGCCAGCAGCTTAGGGTCGGAGGCCAGAGGAGCCAAAAACATTCAGTACTTC.

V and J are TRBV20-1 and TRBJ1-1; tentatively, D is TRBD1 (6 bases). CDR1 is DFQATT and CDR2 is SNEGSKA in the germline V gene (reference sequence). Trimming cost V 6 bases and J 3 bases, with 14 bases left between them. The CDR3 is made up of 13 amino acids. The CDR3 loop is CSAQGGGDTEAFF. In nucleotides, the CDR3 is TGCAGTGCCCAGGGAGGGGGTGACACTGAAGCTTTCTTT.

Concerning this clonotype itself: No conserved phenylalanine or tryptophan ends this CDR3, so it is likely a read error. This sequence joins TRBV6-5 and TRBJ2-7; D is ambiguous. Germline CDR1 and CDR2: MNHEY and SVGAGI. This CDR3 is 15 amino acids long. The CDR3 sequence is CASSRTGQSSYEQYC. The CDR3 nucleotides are TGTGCCAGCAGTCGTACGGGCCAGAGCTCCTATGAGCAGTACTGC.